This TCR beta chain was identified during a study of siplizumab effects on memory and regulatory T cells. Study-wide results and caveats: The mean Treg-derived percentage of mappable alloreactive CD4+ clones was about 71% with siplizumab compared with about 27% in controls. Proliferating CD4+ or CD8+ clones, roughly 75-95% of them, lacked an assignable naive or memory phenotype. Tregs proliferating in siplizumab cultures lacked confirmation of their suppressive function.

Worth noting for this clone: Its target is not known.

The V gene lost 0 bases and the J gene lost 6 bases, with 16 bases spanning the gap. The CDR3 contains 16 residues. Germline assignment: CDR1 MNHNS and CDR2 SASEGT. Profiled with immunoSEQ multiplex PCR; TCRdb holds only in-frame clones, not every one. The sample includes fewer than 65,000 clones, 93% seen only once; the top ten take roughly 17%. The receptor was derived from a human donor in good health. V gene TRBV6-1 combines with J gene TRBJ2-3; maybe TRBD2 (5 bases). Material: CD8+ T cells sorted from blood. In DNA, the CDR3 is TGTGCCAGCAGTGAAGCAACCGGGAACCCTCGGGATACGCAGTATTTT. It encodes CASSEATGNPRDTQYF.